This T cell receptor beta chain derives from a study of shared clonotypes between healthy human individuals. General observations from the study: Among the subsets, naive ones generally showed larger estimated richness than memory ones. Clonotype sharing among donors was thought likely to change with sequencing depth.

The CDR3 extends over 13 amino acids. V lost 4 bases, J lost 7 bases, and 16 bases lay in between. CDR1 and CDR2 (germline): GTSNPN, SVGIG (reference sequence). It was into CD45RA+ naive and CD45RA-negative memory subsets that the CD4+ cells were split. Each cell subset's genomic DNA was divided evenly among several immunoSEQ plates. TCRdb's table, derived via immunoSEQ multiplex PCR, lists solely in-frame clones and lacks some. This table has over a million clones, roughly 96% appearing once. As concerns this clone: Its target is unknown.

This clonotype was sampled from a young man in good health. This chain joins TRBV30 and TRBJ1-2; the D gene is possibly TRBD1 (5 bases). Sequencing used naive CD4+ T cells sorted from blood. Indicated subset: CD45RA+ positively selected. CDR3: CAWIALDSGGYTF. The CDR3, as DNA: TGTGCCTGGATCGCTTTAGACAGTGGTGGCTACACCTTC.